The T cell receptor beta chain described here comes from a study of neurological immune-mediated disorders. Synthesis of cDNA used 5'RACE (with 10-nucleotide random UMIs). TCRdb reanalysed the 5' RACE reads using MiXCR and keeps one entry per CDR3 protein. This sample yields roughly 18,000 distinct CDR3 sequences, of which 27% are seen a single time; roughly a third belongs to the top ten. CDR1 is SGHRS, CDR2 YFSETQ, per germline. Trimming took 4 bases from V and 0 from J, leaving 12 bases between them. The CDR3 contains 15 residues. In this sample, this clonotype turned up many times. The rearrangement links TRBV5-1 to TRBJ2-3; D might be TRBD2 (6 bases). Specimen: PBMCs. This TCR came from a man between 45 and 60 years old with HTLV-1-associated myelopathy (HAM/TSP). CDR3 bases: TGCGCCAGCAGCGTACTAGCAACTAGCACAGATACGCAGTATTTT. It codes for CASSVLATSTDTQYF.